The entry below gives a single TCR beta chain sequence along with its context. The antigen is undetermined. Subsets obtained from CD4+ cells comprised CD45RA+ naive and CD45RA-negative memory cells. The data stem from a study of shared clonotypes between healthy human individuals. Study outcomes and limitations: Memory subsets generally showed lower estimated richness than naive subsets. Few donors limited the genetic and exposure-history diversity represented.

Germline trimming cut 0 bases from V and 6 bases from J; bases unmatched to any gene: 7. Germline V CDR1 and CDR2: GTSNPN, SVGIG (reference sequence). The CDR3 covers 15 residues. The assay was immunoSEQ multiplex PCR, and TCRdb's table has in-frame clones only and misses some. The sample shows roughly 2.5 million clones, about 92% of them seen only once. This TCR came from a man between 18 and 29 years old in good health. The V and J genes are TRBV30 and TRBJ1-2; TRBD1 agrees at 10 bases. Sequenced material: naive CD4+ T cells sorted from blood. Subset here: CD45RA+ positively selected. CDR3 DNA: TGTGCCTGGAGTGTACGGACAGGGGGAGGGGATGGCTACACCTTC. Protein product: CAWSVRTGGGDGYTF.